This record covers a single T cell receptor beta chain. Between the trimmed V and J ends, which lost 4 bases and 2 bases, there was a span of 6 bases. CDR1 and CDR2 from the germline V gene are DFQATT and SNEGSKA (reference sequence). The CDR3 is 13 amino acids. TCRdb re-called the 5' RACE reads with MiXCR, one entry per CDR3 protein. The table includes under 350,000 distinct CDR3 sequences, around 16% detected once. This specimen belongs to a study of T-cell memory formation after mild COVID-19. Study-level background: The two donors had largely donor-specific TCR clusters.

This sequence originates from a man aged 18-30 years who had mild COVID-19 (a few samples of this study predate the infection). Cell type and time point are not known. The sequencing sample was made of PBMCs or a T cell subset sorted from them (not recorded which). The chain recombines TRBV20-1 with TRBJ2-6; D is undetermined. The CDR3 loop reads CSAKTAGANVLTF. CDR3 DNA sequence: TGCAGTGCTAAGACGGCTGGGGCCAACGTCCTGACTTTC.